This TCR beta chain was sequenced in a study of control samples from healthy donors and cancer patients. The germline gives CDR1 MNHNS, CDR2 SASEGT. This CDR3 spans 15 amino acids. Trimming took 4 bases from V and 6 from J, leaving 19 bases between them. Using immunoSEQ multiplex PCR, the repertoire was profiled, and TCRdb retains in-frame clones only, with some absent. This table has fewer than 130,000 clones, approximately 90% appearing once. The sample comprised PBMCs. The sequence came from a woman aged 60 to 75 with lung cancer. This chain uses TRBV6-1 with TRBJ2-7; D is possibly TRBD1 or TRBD2 (5 bases each). CDR3 residues: CASSGADILKREQYF. The DNA for the CDR3 is TGTGCCAGCAGTGGAGCGGACATCCTAAAACGCGAGCAGTACTTC.